Listed here is a single T cell receptor beta chain. This clonotype was counted only a few times. Its recognized antigen is unknown. It has no much larger one-base neighbor in the sample; base qualities were not kept. Libraries were constructed by 5' RACE. The instrument was an Illumina HiSeq 2000. Template switching added a universal primer binding site, and the final cDNA carried a unique molecular identifier that allowed TCR cDNA molecules to be counted accurately. Specific primers in the conserved constant-segment region were used to synthesize first-strand cDNA for the TCR alpha and beta chains. To control for contamination, each cDNA library was double barcoded with a SMART-Mk sample barcode plus Illumina barcodes. TruSeq adapter sequences and Illumina sample barcodes were added in two successive PCR steps. TCR alpha and beta cDNA libraries were sequenced on the Illumina HiSeq platform with custom primers. From the authors' description of their analysis: Unique molecular identifiers were extracted from raw reads with MiGEC, and CDR3 positions were determined with MiXCR. For each individual, recombination models were inferred using an EM algorithm with the repgenHMM and IGoR tools. The tcR package in R was used for shared clonotype analysis, with sharing normalized by the product of cloneset sizes. Out-of-frame nonproductive sequences were analyzed to study raw recombination free of thymic and clonal selection effects. TCRdb redid the processing of the public reads, applying fastp at Q25 and MiXCR, and retained in-frame beta chains. Rows merge per CDR3 protein into single entries with the most common DNA and genes. For this entry, the V and J calls and clone size follow TCRdb and not the study's own pipeline. This sample gives just over 500,000 distinct CDR3 sequences in total; roughly 21% of them show up just once. The leading ten clones occupy about 0.99% of the sample.

The data derive from a study of identical twins (dated by TCRdb to 2015 to 2016). Regarding the complete study: To test whether fetal clonotypes persist, this study deep-sequenced TCR alpha and beta repertoires from monozygotic twins, from unrelated adults of various ages, and from cord blood. Replicate twin experiments were performed at different times using different library preparation protocols to rule out contamination.

From a lookup of the germline V gene, CDR1 and CDR2 are MNHEY and SVGEGT. V is pruned by 5 bases and J by 2 bases, leaving 5 bases of the junction without a gene match. The CDR3 goes from the cysteine to the phenylalanine over 15 residues. The sequence is cut down to CDR3 DNA, 45 bases in frame from base 1. Every donor in the study was a healthy Caucasian. The twin cohort comprised three pairs of female monozygotic twins, all aged roughly 18 to 30 years. CD4+ and CD8+ T cell populations were isolated with positive isolation kits from Invitrogen. Study-wide conclusions, independent of this receptor: Excess twin sharing in beta out-of-frame sequences was weaker because fewer shared sequences lowered the signal-to-noise ratio. Out-of-frame TCR alpha sequences shared between twins showed an excess of low generation-probability sequences compared with coincidental sharing between unrelated individuals. Because the same donors could not be followed over many years, conclusions were based on cross-sectional statistical analysis. Invariant T cells such as MAIT and iNKT could partly confound zero-insertion analyses, though diverse VJ usage argued against this for most clonotypes. Out-of-frame TCR alpha sharing in monozygotic twins was systematically underestimated by recombination models, whereas sharing between unrelated individuals was in agreement with the recombination models. Fewer insertions were carried by abundant cord blood beta clonotypes; a weaker similar trend was observed in young adult naive repertoires, while no such trend was observed in memory repertoires.

The sample also formed part of further work on T cells expressing NK-cell markers. The second study also describes: Three sorted T-cell subsets (CD3+CD56+NKG2C+, CD3+CD56+NKG2C- and CD3+CD56-NKG2C+) from roughly eight donors had their TCR beta-chain repertoires profiled. Among the eight sequenced donors, only one was HCMV-seronegative, while the other seven were HCMV-seropositive. To restrict sorting to alphabetaTCR-expressing T cells, an anti-gammadeltaTCR antibody was added in several experiments. In roughly 6 donors, the dominant CD3+CD56+NKG2C+ clonotypes ranked among the top 10 CD8+ clonotypes, making up roughly 1.0-8% of CD8+ T cells. Those dominant clonotypes were again the most abundant among CD3+CD56-NKG2C+ cells in a handful of donors, at roughly 25-60.1%. It remained unclear whether the expanded NKG2C-expressing T cell clones were specific for HCMV antigens. Randomly selected healthy volunteers, three men and five women, were used as the eight sequenced donors. HCMV-specific IgG was detected in serum with a commercial ELISA kit to determine HCMV serostatus. MIGEC was used to demultiplex reads and group the reads by UMI, and MiTCR was used to assemble and quantify clonotypes. To exclude erroneous sequences, only TCR cDNA sequences supported by at least two reads were retained. The tcR package was used for downstream repertoire analysis, with clonotypes matched between fractions based on CDR3 nucleotide sequence plus V segment. VDJmatch was used to annotate antigen specificity against VDJdb, with one amino acid substitution allowed in CDR3.

The sequence was collected from a woman aged 18-29 years in good health. The chain uses TRBV6-2 or TRBV6-3 and TRBJ2-1, with 8 bases aligning to TRBD1. Sequenced sample: CD4+ T cells sorted from blood. The sequenced DNA: TGTGCCAGCAGTCCTCGGACAGGGACCTACAATGAGCAGTTCTTC. The translation is CASSPRTGTYNEQFF.